The clone carrying this TCR beta chain has only a few counts. Its specificity is not known. The data belong to a study of T-cell memory formation after mild COVID-19. Study information: TCR clusters were largely donor specific. Study findings and constraints: Some clones that responded turned up in pre-infection memory, which suggests that cross-reactive memory joined in.

This CDR3 contains 13 residues. V shed 3 bases and J shed 5 bases, with 9 bases lying between them. Per the germline V gene, CDR1 is KGHSH and CDR2 is LQKENI. TCRdb analysed the 5' RACE reads with MiXCR anew, one entry per CDR3 protein. The table records 250,000 or so distinct CDR3 sequences, more than 15% of them present only once. The rearrangement links TRBV18 to TRBJ2-3; the D is unclear. The specimen was PBMCs or a T cell subset sorted from them (not recorded which). This TCR derives from a man aged 18 to 29 who had mild COVID-19 (a few samples of this study predate the infection). Cell type and time point are not known. The CDR3 DNA follows: TGTGCCAGCTCACCCGGGCTCAGAGATACGCAGTATTTT. This translates into CASSPGLRDTQYF.